The TCR beta chain described here comes from a study of control samples from healthy donors and cancer patients. Produced via immunoSEQ multiplex PCR; TCRdb's table is partial and in-frame only. Of approximately 150,000 clones in the sample, around 92% were seen once. Germline CDR1 SNHLY, CDR2 FYNNEI. Trimming removed 8 bases from V and 0 bases from J; junction bases left unmatched: 3. This CDR3 is 13 amino acids long. The sequenced sample consisted of blood. The chain employs TRBV2 and TRBJ1-1; 7 nucleotides line up with TRBD1. This TCR derives from a man aged 25 to 40 in good health. The CDR3 sequence is CASHRGVNTEAFF. CDR3 coding DNA: TGTGCCAGCCACAGGGGCGTGAACACTGAAGCTTTCTTT. Filled out from reference TRBV2 and TRBJ1-1, the complete variable domain reads EPEVTQTPSHQVTQMGQEVILRCVPISNHLYFYWYRQILGQKVEFLVSFYNNEISEKSEIFDDQFSVERPDGSNFTLKIRSTKLEDSAMYFCASHRGVNTEAFFGQGTRLTVV.